This T cell receptor beta chain stems from a study of T cell responses to AZD1222 COVID-19 vaccine. TCRdb's copy holds only in-frame clones and misses some; the assay was immunoSEQ multiplex PCR. The sample includes 130,000 to 150,000 clones, about 90% of them seen just once. Germline trimming cut 5 bases from V and 3 bases from J; bases unmatched to any gene: 4. This CDR3 spans 13 amino acids. Per the germline V gene, CDR1 is MNHEY and CDR2 is SVGEGT. The V gene is TRBV6-2 or TRBV6-3, the J gene TRBJ2-7; TRBD2 aligns across 7 bases. The sequence came from an adult in good health. The sample here was peripheral blood, taken on day 0 of AZD1222 vaccination. The CDR3: CASSTGLVYEQYF. The CDR3 DNA sequence: TGTGCCAGCAGTACAGGACTAGTCTACGAGCAGTACTTC.